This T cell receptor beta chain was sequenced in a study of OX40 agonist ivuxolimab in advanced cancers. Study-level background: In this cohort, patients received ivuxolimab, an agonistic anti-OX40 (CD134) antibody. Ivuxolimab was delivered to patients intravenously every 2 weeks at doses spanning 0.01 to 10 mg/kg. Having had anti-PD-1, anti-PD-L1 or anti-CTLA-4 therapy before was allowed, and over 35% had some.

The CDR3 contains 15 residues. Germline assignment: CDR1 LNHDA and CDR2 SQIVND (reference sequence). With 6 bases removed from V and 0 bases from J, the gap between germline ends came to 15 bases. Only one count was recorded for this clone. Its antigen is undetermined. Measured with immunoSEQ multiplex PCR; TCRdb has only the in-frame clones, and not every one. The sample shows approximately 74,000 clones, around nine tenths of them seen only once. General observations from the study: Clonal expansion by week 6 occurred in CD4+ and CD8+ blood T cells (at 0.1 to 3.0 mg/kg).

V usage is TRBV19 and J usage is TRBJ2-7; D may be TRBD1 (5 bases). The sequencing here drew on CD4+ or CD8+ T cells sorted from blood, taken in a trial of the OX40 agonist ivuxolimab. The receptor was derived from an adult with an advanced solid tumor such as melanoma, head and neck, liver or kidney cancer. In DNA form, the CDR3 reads TGTGCCAGTAGGAAACAGGTTTGGGGCTCCTACGAGCAGTACTTC. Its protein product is CASRKQVWGSYEQYF.